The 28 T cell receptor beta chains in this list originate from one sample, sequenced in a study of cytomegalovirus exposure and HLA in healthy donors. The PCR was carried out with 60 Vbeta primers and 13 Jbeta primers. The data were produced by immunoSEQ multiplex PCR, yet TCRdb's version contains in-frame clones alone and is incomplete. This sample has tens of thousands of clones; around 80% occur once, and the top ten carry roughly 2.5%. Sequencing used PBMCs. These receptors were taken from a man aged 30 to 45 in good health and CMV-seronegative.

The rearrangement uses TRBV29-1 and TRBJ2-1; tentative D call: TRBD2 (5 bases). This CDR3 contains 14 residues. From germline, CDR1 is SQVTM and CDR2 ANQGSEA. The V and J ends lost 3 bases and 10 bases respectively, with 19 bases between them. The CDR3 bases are TGCAGCGTTGACGCACGGGAAATAGTAAACGAGCAGTTCTTC. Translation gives CSVDAREIVNEQFF.

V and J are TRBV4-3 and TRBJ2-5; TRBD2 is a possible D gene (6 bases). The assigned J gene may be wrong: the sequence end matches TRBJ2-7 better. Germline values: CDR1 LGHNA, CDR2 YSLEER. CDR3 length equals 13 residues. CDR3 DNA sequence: TGCGCCAGCAGCCCTGAACTAGCCCACGAGCAGTACTTC. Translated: CASSPELAHEQYF.

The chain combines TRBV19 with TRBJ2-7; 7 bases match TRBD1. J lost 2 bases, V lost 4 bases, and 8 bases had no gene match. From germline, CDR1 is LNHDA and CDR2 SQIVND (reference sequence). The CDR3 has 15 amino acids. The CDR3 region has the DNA TGTGCCAGTAGTAGGGAGACAGGGAGTGCCTACGAGCAGTACTTC. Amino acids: CASSRETGSAYEQYF. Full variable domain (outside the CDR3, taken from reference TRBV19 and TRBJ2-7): DGGITQSPKYLFRKEGQNVTLSCEQNLNHDAMYWYRQDPGQGLRLIYYSQIVNDFQKGDIAEGYSVSREKKESFPLTVTSAQKNPTAFYLCASSRETGSAYEQYFGPGTRLTVT.

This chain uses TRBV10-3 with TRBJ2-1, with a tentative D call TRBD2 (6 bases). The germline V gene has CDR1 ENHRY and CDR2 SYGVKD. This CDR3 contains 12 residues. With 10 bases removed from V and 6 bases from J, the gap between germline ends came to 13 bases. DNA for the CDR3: TGTGCCACCGGGACTGAGAGCAATGAGCAGTTCTTC. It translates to CATGTESNEQFF.

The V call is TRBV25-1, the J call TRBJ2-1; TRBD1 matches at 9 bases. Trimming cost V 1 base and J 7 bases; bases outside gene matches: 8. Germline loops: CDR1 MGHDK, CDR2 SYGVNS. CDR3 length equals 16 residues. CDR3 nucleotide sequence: TGTGCCAGCAGTGAATGGGGGACAGGGAGTCCGAATGAGCAGTTCTTC. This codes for CASSEWGTGSPNEQFF.

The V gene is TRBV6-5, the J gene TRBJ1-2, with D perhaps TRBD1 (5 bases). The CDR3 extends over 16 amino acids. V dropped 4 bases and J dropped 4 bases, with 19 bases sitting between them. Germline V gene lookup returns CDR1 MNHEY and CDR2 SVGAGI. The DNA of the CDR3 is TGTGCCAGCAGTTTGGGGGGTGGGTGGAACCGCTATGGCTACACCTTC. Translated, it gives CASSLGGGWNRYGYTF.

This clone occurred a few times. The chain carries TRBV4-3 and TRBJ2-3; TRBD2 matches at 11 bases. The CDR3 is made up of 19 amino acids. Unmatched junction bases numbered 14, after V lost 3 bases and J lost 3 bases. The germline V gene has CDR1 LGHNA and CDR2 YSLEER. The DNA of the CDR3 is TGCGCCAGCAGCCATGCAATTTCCGATAGCGGGGGGGCAACAGATACGCAGTATTTT. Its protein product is CASSHAISDSGGATDTQYF.

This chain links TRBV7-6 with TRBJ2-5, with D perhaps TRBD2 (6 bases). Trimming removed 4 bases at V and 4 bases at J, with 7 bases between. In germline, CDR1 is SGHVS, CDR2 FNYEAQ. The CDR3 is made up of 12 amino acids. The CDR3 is CASSSGGETQYF. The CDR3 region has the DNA TGTGCCAGCAGCTCCGGGGGAGAGACCCAGTACTTC.

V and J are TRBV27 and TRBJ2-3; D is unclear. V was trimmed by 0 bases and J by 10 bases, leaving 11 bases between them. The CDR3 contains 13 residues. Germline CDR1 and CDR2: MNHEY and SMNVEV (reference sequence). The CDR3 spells CASSLSPGGAQYF. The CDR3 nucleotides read TGTGCCAGCAGTTTATCGCCTGGCGGAGCGCAGTATTTT.

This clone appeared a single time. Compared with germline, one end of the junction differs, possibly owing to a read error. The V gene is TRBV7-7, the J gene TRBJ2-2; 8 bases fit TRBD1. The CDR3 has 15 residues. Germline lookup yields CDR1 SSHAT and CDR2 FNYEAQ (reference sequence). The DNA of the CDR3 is TGTGCTAGCAGCCCCGGGACAGGTACCACCGGGGAGCTGTTTTTT. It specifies CASSPGTGTTGELFF. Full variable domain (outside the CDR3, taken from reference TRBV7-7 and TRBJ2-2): GAGVSQSPRYKVTKRGQDVTLRCDPISSHATLYWYQQALGQGPEFLTYFNYEAQPDKSGLPSDRFSAERPEGSISTLTIQRTEQRDSAMYRCASSPGTGTTGELFFGEGSRLTVL.

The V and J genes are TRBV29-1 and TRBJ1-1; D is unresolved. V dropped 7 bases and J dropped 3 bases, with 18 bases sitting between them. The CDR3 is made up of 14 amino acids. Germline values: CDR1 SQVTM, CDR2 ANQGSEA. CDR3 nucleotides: TGCAGCGCCCGAGGCTCCTCCTCGGACACTGAAGCTTTCTTT. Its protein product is CSARGSSSDTEAFF.

This CDR3 reads CASSWGESGANVLTF. In nucleotides, the CDR3 is TGTGCCAGCAGCTGGGGGGAATCTGGGGCCAACGTCCTGACTTTC. The genes are TRBV7-9 and TRBJ2-6; tentatively, D is TRBD2 (6 bases). Trimming pared 4 bases from V and 1 base from J, leaving 8 bases between. The CDR3 runs 15 residues. Germline V lookup: CDR1 SEHNR, CDR2 FQNEAQ (reference sequence).

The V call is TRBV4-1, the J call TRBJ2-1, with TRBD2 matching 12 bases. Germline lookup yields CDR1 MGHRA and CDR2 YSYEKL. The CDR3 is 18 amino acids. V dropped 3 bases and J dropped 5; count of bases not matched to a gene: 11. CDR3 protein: CASSHGLAGSSYHNEQFF. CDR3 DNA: TGCGCCAGCAGCCATGGACTAGCGGGGAGCTCATACCACAATGAGCAGTTCTTC.

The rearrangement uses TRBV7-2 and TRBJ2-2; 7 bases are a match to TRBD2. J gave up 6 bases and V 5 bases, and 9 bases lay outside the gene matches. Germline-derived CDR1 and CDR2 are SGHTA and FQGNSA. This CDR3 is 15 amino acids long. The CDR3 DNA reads TGTGCCAGCAGCCCCCGAACGGGAGGCCCCGGGGAGCTGTTTTTT. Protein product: CASSPRTGGPGELFF.

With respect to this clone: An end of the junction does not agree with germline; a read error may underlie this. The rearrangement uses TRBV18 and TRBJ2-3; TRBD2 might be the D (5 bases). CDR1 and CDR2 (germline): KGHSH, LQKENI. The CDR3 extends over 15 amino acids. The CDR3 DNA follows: TGTACCAGCTCACCAGGAACCCTAGCCACAGATACGCAGTATTTT. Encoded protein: CTSSPGTLATDTQYF.

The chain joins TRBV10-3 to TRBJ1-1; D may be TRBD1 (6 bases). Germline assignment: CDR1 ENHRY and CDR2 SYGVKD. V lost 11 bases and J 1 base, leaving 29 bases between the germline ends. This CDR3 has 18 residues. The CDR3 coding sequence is TGTGCCTGTTGGACAGACGGGGGGACCCGTTTGGGGAACACTGAAGCTTTCTTT. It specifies CACWTDGGTRLGNTEAFF.

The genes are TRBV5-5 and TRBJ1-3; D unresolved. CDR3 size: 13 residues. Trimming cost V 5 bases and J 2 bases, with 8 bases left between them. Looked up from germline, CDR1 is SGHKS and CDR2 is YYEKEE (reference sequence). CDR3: CASRYLTGNTIYF. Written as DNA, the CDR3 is TGTGCCAGCAGATACCTAACTGGAAACACCATATATTTT.

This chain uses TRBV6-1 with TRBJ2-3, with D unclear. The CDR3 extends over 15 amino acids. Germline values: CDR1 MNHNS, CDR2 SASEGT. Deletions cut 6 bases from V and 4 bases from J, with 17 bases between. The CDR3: CASRPMKSGPDTQYF. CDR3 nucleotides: TGTGCCAGCAGACCGATGAAATCTGGCCCAGATACGCAGTATTTT.

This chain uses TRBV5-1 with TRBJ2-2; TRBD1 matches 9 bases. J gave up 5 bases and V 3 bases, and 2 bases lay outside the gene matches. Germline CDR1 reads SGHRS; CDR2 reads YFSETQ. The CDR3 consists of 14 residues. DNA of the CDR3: TGCGCCAGCAGCTGGGGACAGGGAACCGGGGAGCTGTTTTTT. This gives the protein CASSWGQGTGELFF.

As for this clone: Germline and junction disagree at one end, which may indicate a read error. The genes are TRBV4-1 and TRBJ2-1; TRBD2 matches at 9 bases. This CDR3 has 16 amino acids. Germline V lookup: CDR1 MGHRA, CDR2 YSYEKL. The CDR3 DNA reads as TGCGCCCGCAGCCAAGATCCTAGCGGGGCCTACAATGAGCAGTTCTTC. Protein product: CARSQDPSGAYNEQFF.

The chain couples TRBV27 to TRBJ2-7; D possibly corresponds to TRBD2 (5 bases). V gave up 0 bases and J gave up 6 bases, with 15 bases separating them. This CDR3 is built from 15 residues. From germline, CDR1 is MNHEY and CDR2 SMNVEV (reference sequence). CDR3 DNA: TGTGCCAGCAGTTTATCGCGGACGGGATTGACCGAGCAGTACTTC. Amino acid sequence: CASSLSRTGLTEQYF.

The CDR3 nucleotides read TGTGCCAGCAGTGACTCGACTAGCGGGGTTACAGATACGCAGTATTTT. This codes for CASSDSTSGVTDTQYF. The rearrangement links TRBV6-4 to TRBJ2-3; 11 bases are shared with TRBD2. The CDR3 spans 16 residues. V shed 0 bases and J 3 bases; nucleotides not matched to a gene: 2. Germline-derived CDR1 and CDR2 are MRHNA and SNTAGT.

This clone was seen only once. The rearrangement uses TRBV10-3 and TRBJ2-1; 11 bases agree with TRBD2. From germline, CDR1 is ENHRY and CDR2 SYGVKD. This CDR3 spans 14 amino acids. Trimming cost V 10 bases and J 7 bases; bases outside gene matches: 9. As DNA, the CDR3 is TGTGCCACCGGCGAGACTAGCGGGAATAATGAGCAGTTCTTC. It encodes CATGETSGNNEQFF.

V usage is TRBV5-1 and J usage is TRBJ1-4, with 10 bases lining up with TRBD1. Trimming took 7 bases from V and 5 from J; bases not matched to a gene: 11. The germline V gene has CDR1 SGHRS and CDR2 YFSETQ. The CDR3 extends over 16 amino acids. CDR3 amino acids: CASPNKGDRGNEKLFF. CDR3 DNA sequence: TGCGCCAGCCCGAATAAAGGGGACAGGGGAAATGAAAAACTGTTTTTT.

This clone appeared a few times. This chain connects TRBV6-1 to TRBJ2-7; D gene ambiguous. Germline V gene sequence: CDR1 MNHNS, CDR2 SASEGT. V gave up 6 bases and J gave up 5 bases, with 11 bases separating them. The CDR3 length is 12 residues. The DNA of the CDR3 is TGTGCCAGCAGGCGAACGCGCGACGAGCAGTACTTC. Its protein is CASRRTRDEQYF.

The CDR3 sequence: CASSYSLNEQFF. CDR3 nucleotides: TGTGCCAGCAGTTACAGCCTCAATGAGCAGTTCTTC. This sequence joins TRBV27 and TRBJ2-1; D is unresolved. V dropped 4 bases and J dropped 6 bases, with 7 bases sitting between them. From germline, CDR1 is MNHEY and CDR2 SMNVEV (reference sequence). The CDR3 length is 12 residues.

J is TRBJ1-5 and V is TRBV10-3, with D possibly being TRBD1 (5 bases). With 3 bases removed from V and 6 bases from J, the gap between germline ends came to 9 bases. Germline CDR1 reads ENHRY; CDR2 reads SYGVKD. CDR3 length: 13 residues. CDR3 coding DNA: TGTGCCATCAGTGACCAGGGCTCTCAGCCCCAGCATTTT. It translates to CAISDQGSQPQHF.

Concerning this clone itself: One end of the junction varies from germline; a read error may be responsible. The DNA of the CDR3 is TGTTCCAGCAGCTTACGGGGGGCTGATGGAAACACCATATATTTT. Translated: CSSSLRGADGNTIYF. The chain joins TRBV7-9 to TRBJ1-3; a weak D match, TRBD1 (6 bases). This CDR3 has 15 residues. Germline V CDR1 and CDR2: SEHNR, FQNEAQ (reference sequence).